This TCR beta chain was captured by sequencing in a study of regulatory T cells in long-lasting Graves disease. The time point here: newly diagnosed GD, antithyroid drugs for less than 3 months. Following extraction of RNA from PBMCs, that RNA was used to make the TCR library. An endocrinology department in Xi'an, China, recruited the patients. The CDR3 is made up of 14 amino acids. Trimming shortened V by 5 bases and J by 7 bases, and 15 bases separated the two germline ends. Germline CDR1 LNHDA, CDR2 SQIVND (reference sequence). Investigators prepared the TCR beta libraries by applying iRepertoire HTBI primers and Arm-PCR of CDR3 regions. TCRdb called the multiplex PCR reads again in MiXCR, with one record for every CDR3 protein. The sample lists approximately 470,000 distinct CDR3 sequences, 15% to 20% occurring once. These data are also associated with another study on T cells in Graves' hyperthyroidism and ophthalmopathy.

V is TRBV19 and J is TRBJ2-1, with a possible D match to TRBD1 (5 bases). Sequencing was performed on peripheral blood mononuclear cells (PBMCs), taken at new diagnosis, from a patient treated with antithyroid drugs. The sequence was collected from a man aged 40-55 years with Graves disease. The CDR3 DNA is TGTGCCAGTAGTGCTGGGCAGGGTTTTAATGAGCAGTTCTTC. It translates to CASSAGQGFNEQFF.